This T cell receptor beta chain was recorded in a study of T cells in Graves' hyperthyroidism and ophthalmopathy (dated by TCRdb to between 2018 and 2021). Turning to the overall study: Peripheral blood samples were taken at the time of initial diagnosis, prior to any treatment. In more than five Graves' hyperthyroidism patients, the study also compared T-cell repertoires from thyroid tissue with T-cell repertoires from blood. Following sampling, methimazole starting at 30 mg daily was given to hyperthyroidism patients, and high-dose intravenous methylprednisolone was given to ophthalmopathy patients. The paper describes TCR Vbeta CDR3 sequencing of 140 or so peripheral blood samples, made up of 43 ophthalmopathy patients, around 73 hyperthyroidism patients and roughly 17 progressor patients. Prospective prediction of ophthalmopathy was tested in an independent validation cohort of some 20 hyperthyroidism patients and 17 patients who later progressed to ophthalmopathy. To identify TCR V-J signatures that set the groups apart, the researchers used a discovery cohort of 100 patients, made up of around 40 with Graves' ophthalmopathy and about 60 with stable Graves' hyperthyroidism. The roughly 90 discovery patients were divided at random into training and test sets in a 7:3 ratio.

The TCR beta CDR3 regions were amplified from RNA transcripts. For the first round of RT-PCR on the TCR CDR3, the HTBI primer set was used together with the Qiagen OneStep RT-PCR kit. The libraries were constructed in a second round of multiplex PCR and then size-selected and purified. Paired-end sequencing of the libraries was performed with 100 bp reads on an Illumina HiSeq2000. In the authors' own workflow: SOAPnuke was used to process the raw data, removing reads that contained adapters or uncalled bases, had a mean Phred below 15, or lacked an exact match to the constant primer or identifier. High-quality paired reads were merged using COPE v1.2.5, and each unique nucleotide sequence was defined as a clonotype. MiTCR v1.1 was used to align the clonotypes against IMGT TRBV, TRBD and TRBJ reference segments. Analysis was restricted to V-J combinations with a frequency above 0.0001, which covered over 98% of repertoires. A TCS score was defined as the ratio of F50 (clonal expansion) to E x V (chaos), with BLOSUM62-based TCRdist applied between CDR3 peptides within each V-J. Welch's t-statistics and random forest reduced approximately 520 V-J features to 13, which were used in a naive Bayes classifier (R e1071). TCRdb reworked the public reads: Q25 trimming with fastp, MiXCR clone assembly, productive beta chains retained. When rows share a CDR3 protein, they turn into one entry using the most common DNA and genes. It is TCRdb's table, rather than the study itself, that gives the V and J calls and clone size. The table for this sample lists over 700,000 distinct CDR3 sequences; around 19% of them were counted only once. The biggest ten clones account for around 17% of the sample.

Here is what the overall study found, with its caveats: Most expanded thyroid clonotypes (frequency above 0.001) were also detected in blood, suggesting blood repertoires may reflect thyroid immune responses. Ophthalmopathy was separated from stable hyperthyroidism by a 13 V-J signature model, with just over 85% sensitivity and about 81% specificity obtained in cross-validation and 80%/75% obtained in testing. Sample size was not statistically predetermined, and blinding of investigators to group allocation was not performed. In validation, progression to ophthalmopathy was predicted by the model with approximately 67% sensitivity and roughly 76% specificity, a median of about 6.4 months before onset.

This clonotype appeared many times. The antigen it binds to is not known. Base-call qualities are not available, and no considerably larger clone is one nucleotide away. The hyperthyroidism patients were between 18 and 65 years old and newly diagnosed, with a disease duration of less than 2 months. The study excluded patients with uncontrolled infections, other autoimmune diseases, pregnancy or lactation. Diagnoses were based on clinical symptoms, serum thyroxine and TRAb, thyroid ultrasound and orbital computed tomography. Blood from progressor patients was collected at the time of first diagnosis with hyperthyroidism, before any ophthalmopathy symptoms had appeared. PBMCs were isolated from approximately 10 ml of fresh peripheral blood by Ficoll-Paque density gradient centrifugation. Patients classed as progressors first received a Graves' hyperthyroidism diagnosis and then went on to develop ophthalmopathy during follow-up. Total RNA was extracted using Trizol reagent, and RNA quality was assessed on an Agilent 2100 Bioanalyzer.

The junction shows trimming of 3 bases on V and 3 bases on J, plus 17 bases between the germline ends. The germline V gene (reference sequence) provides CDR1 DFQATT and CDR2 SNEGSKA. Taken from cysteine to phenylalanine, the CDR3 has 15 residues. Just the 45-base CDR3 DNA is kept, in frame starting at base 1. This receptor chain uses TRBV20-1 and TRBJ1-1; TRBD1 is a weak D gene call, 6 bases matching. The TCR originated in a woman aged 50 to 60 with Graves' hyperthyroidism that later progressed to Graves' ophthalmopathy. Sequences were obtained from blood. The bases read TGCAGTGCTAGCCGGCGGGGGCACGGGGACACTGAAGCTTTCTTT. This yields the protein CSASRRGHGDTEAFF.